This TCR beta chain was sequenced during a study of cytomegalovirus exposure and HLA in healthy donors. Overall study findings and caveats: It was reported in a later analysis that an Asian-associated ancestry cluster showed fewer N-insertions than the 666-donor mean. Accounts indicate the classifier identified cytomegalovirus status with strong specificity and sensitivity.

It was with 60 Vbeta and 13 Jbeta primers that the PCR ran. Sequencing was performed with immunoSEQ multiplex PCR; in TCRdb, only in-frame clones are kept and a portion is missing. The table has fewer than 70,000 clones, 80% seen once. Remarks on this clone: What it binds is unknown.

Losses at the gene ends were 0 bases for V and 2 bases for J; bases not matched to a gene: 10. Germline CDR1 reads SGDLS; CDR2 reads YYNGEE. This CDR3 spans 18 amino acids. The chain joins TRBV9 to TRBJ2-5; 10 bases match TRBD2. The clonotype was recovered from a woman in her thirties or forties in good health and CMV-seronegative. Sequenced input: PBMCs. CDR3 residues: CASSVAGGAGGIQETQYF. Written as DNA, the CDR3 is TGTGCCAGCAGCGTAGCGGGGGGAGCGGGAGGGATACAAGAGACCCAGTACTTC.